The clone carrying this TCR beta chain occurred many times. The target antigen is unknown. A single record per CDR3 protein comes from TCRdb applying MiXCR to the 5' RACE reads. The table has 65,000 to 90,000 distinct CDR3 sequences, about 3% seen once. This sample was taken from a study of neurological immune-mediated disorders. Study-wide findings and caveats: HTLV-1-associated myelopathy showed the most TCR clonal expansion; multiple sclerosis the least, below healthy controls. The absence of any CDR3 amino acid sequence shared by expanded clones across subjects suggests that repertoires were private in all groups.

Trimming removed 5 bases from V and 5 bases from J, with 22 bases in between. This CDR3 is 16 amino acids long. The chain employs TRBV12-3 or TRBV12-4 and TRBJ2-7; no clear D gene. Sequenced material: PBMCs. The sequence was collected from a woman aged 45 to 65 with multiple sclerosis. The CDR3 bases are TGTGCCAGCAGTCGCCTCCGGACGCCTCTAGGGAACGAGCAGTACTTC. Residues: CASSRLRTPLGNEQYF.